Below are 14 T cell receptor beta chains sequenced from a single sample in a study of cytomegalovirus exposure and HLA in healthy donors. A multiplex PCR was run with 60 Vbeta primers and 13 Jbeta primers. The method was immunoSEQ multiplex PCR; TCRdb's version includes in-frame clones alone and lacks a portion of them. The sample has 80,000 to 95,000 clones; about 76% are singletons. Sequencing was carried out using PBMCs. The origin of the receptors is a woman aged 40 to 50 in good health and CMV-seropositive.

Here the CDR3 reads CASSLGGRGAEAFF. As DNA, the CDR3 is TGTGCCAGCAGCTTAGGTGGGCGCGGGGCTGAAGCTTTCTTT. The rearrangement uses TRBV7-9 and TRBJ1-1; D gene unclear. V lost 1 base and J lost 6, with 12 bases in between. Germline V gene data show CDR1 as SEHNR and CDR2 as FQNEAQ (reference sequence). The CDR3 sequence is 14 residues long.

V is TRBV7-2 and J is TRBJ1-5, with D possibly TRBD1 on 5 matching bases. The CDR3 runs to 13 residues. The V end lost 3 bases, the J end lost 11 bases, and 14 bases lay between the germline ends. Germline V gene data show CDR1 as SGHTA and CDR2 as FQGNSA. The CDR3 DNA reads TGTGCCAGCAGCTTTGGGCGGGACGTGGCCCAGCATTTT. This encodes CASSFGRDVAQHF.

The chain uses TRBV7-8 and TRBJ1-2; 9 nucleotides align to TRBD1. The CDR3 length is 14 residues. Germline values: CDR1 SGHVS, CDR2 FQNEAQ. V lost 2 bases and J lost 5; bases outside the gene matches: 3. The CDR3 loop is CASSLIGTGYGYTF. The CDR3 nucleotides are TGTGCCAGCAGCTTAATAGGGACAGGGTATGGCTACACCTTC.

The J gene is TRBJ1-2, the V gene TRBV19; D perhaps matches TRBD1 (6 bases). Trimming shortened V by 3 bases and J by 4 bases, and 9 bases separated the two germline ends. The CDR3 covers 13 residues. Germline loops: CDR1 LNHDA, CDR2 SQIVND (reference sequence). CDR3 in DNA: TGTGCCAGTAGTATTCAGGGGACCTATGGCTACACCTTC. This gives the protein CASSIQGTYGYTF.

The chain couples TRBV28 to TRBJ2-1; 9 nucleotides agree with TRBD1. The CDR3 runs to 13 residues. Trimming took 6 bases from V and 7 from J; bases not matched to a gene: 4. Germline V gene data show CDR1 as MDHEN and CDR2 as SYDVKM. The CDR3 DNA sequence: TGTGCCAGCAGAAAGGGACAGGGAAATGAGCAGTTCTTC. It translates to CASRKGQGNEQFF.

The chain carries TRBV15 and TRBJ2-1; possible D gene TRBD2, 6 bases. Looked up from germline, CDR1 is LNHNV and CDR2 is YYDKDF (reference sequence). The CDR3 contains 14 residues. Trimming pared 4 bases from V and 2 bases from J, leaving 9 bases between. The CDR3 is CATSTAGPYNEQFF. CDR3 in DNA: TGTGCCACCAGCACGGCGGGACCCTACAATGAGCAGTTCTTC.

The J gene is TRBJ1-2, the V gene TRBV15, with D unresolved. CDR1 and CDR2 (germline): LNHNV, YYDKDF (reference sequence). The CDR3 contains 13 residues. V was cut by 0 bases and J by 5 bases, with 7 bases left in between. The CDR3: CATSRDRLYGYTF. Written as DNA, the CDR3 is TGTGCCACCAGCAGAGATCGGTTATATGGCTACACCTTC.

As concerns this clone: The germline gene is not matched at one end of the junction; a read error may be the cause. The V gene is TRBV4-2, the J gene TRBJ2-3; D might be TRBD1 (6 bases). Germline lookup yields CDR1 LGHNA and CDR2 YNFKEQ. This CDR3 is built from 16 residues. CDR3 loop: CASSQDLKPPTGTQYF. The CDR3 DNA follows: TGTGCCAGCAGCCAAGATCTTAAGCCACCGACAGGTACGCAGTATTTT.

The rearrangement joins TRBV28 to TRBJ2-7; 9 bases fit TRBD1. Germline CDR1 MDHEN, CDR2 SYDVKM. The CDR3 contains 15 residues. Germline trimming cut 2 bases from V and 4 bases from J; bases unmatched to any gene: 6. In nucleotides, the CDR3 is TGTGCCAGCAGTTTAGGGGACAGGGACCTATACGAGCAGTACTTC. Translation gives CASSLGDRDLYEQYF.

The chain is built from TRBV10-3 and TRBJ1-2; possible D gene TRBD1, 6 bases. The CDR3 covers 12 residues. Germline V lookup: CDR1 ENHRY, CDR2 SYGVKD. V dropped 6 bases and J dropped 8 bases, with 13 bases sitting between them. The CDR3 bases are TGTGCCATCAGAGGGGGAGGGAAAGGCTACACCTTC. Translated, it gives CAIRGGGKGYTF.

J is TRBJ1-1 and V is TRBV9; TRBD1 agrees at 11 bases. V gave up 2 bases and J gave up 3 bases; unmatched junction bases: 3. Germline lookup yields CDR1 SGDLS and CDR2 YYNGEE. The CDR3 extends over 15 amino acids. CDR3 loop: CASSVGQGAYTEAFF. CDR3 in DNA: TGTGCCAGCAGCGTCGGACAGGGGGCATACACTGAAGCTTTCTTT.

CDR3 nucleotides: TGTGCCAGCAGCCAACCCACTGGGGGCTATGAGCAGTTCTTC. Its translation: CASSQPTGGYEQFF. V gene TRBV4-2 combines with J gene TRBJ2-1; maybe TRBD1 (6 bases). V was cut by 2 bases and J by 8 bases, with 13 bases left in between. The CDR3 runs 14 residues. Germline V gene sequence: CDR1 LGHNA, CDR2 YNFKEQ.

The chain carries TRBV7-2 and TRBJ2-5; D is unclear. CDR3 length equals 14 residues. Germline V gene lookup returns CDR1 SGHTA and CDR2 FQGNSA. The V gene lost 1 base and the J gene lost 5 bases, with 11 bases spanning the gap. The CDR3 DNA reads TGTGCCAGCAGCTTAGGAGGTGCCCGGGAGACCCAGTACTTC. Its protein is CASSLGGARETQYF.

V and J are TRBV15 and TRBJ1-1; D may be TRBD1 (6 bases). Trimming took 2 bases from V and 9 from J, leaving 13 bases between them. This CDR3 region has 13 residues. Germline loops: CDR1 LNHNV, CDR2 YYDKDF (reference sequence). This CDR3 is CATSRILDSQAFF. CDR3 nucleotide sequence: TGTGCCACCAGCAGAATTCTGGACAGCCAAGCTTTCTTT.